These T cell receptor beta chains were read from a single sample in a study of shared clonotypes between healthy human individuals. Clones were read by immunoSEQ multiplex PCR, and TCRdb kept only the in-frame ones, dropping some. This sample has about 2 million clones, with roughly 94% found just once. The sequenced sample was naive CD4+ T cells sorted from blood. The receptors originated from a man in his late teens or twenties in good health. The CDR3 runs from the conserved cysteine through the conserved F or W.

>TRBV13
CASSPRGTGVGELFF
>TRBV10-3
CAISPQVSSYEQYF
>TRBV6-6
CASSYASGVGTDTQYF
>TRBV19
CASSTTGDSNQPQHF
>TRBV11-2
CASSLGWISTDTQYF
>TRBV6-1
CASGVQSSFEQFF
>TRBV11-3
CASSPGGEALPRDTQYF
>TRBV19
CASRSPGWYTDTQYF
>TRBV7-9
CASSSIPGVNYGYTF
>TRBV28
CASSLWDRGYEQYF
>TRBV6-5
CASRAGAGDTQYF
>TRBV2
CASSEGKVTGGGYTF
>TRBV6-6
CASSYDRGRTEAFF
>TRBV18
CASSPMGQGITDTQYF
>TRBV6-5
CATTSGGANEQFF
>TRBV11-1
CASSLARDRESYEQYF
>TRBV7-9
CASSSRTGANSPLHF
>TRBV10-3
CAITSDSSYNEQFF
>TRBV25-1
CASSEGGGSWVEQFF
>TRBV6-5
CASRRSYQGGTEAFF
>TRBV6-6
CASSFSGPGNQPQHF
>TRBV15
CATSRVADGRQGYTF
>TRBV5-1
CASSPGDQGYTDTQYF
>TRBV6-1
CASRPGLAGYNEQFF
>TRBV19
CASSPRASSGNTIYF
>TRBV5-6
CASSPSGGAVDTQYF
>TRBV6-4
CASSRQGWSTGELFF
>TRBV6-6
CASSWTSGIYEQYF
>TRBV2
CASSVEEGSYF
>TRBV10-3
CAISEFGTQAPQHF